The following is a TCR beta chain sequence with its context. TCRdb's copy holds only in-frame clones and misses some; the assay was immunoSEQ multiplex PCR. The sample shows 35,000 to 45,000 clones, roughly 87% of them seen only once. The data were taken from a study of blood T cell repertoires in COVID-19. Sequenced input: peripheral blood. The source is a human donor in a cohort sampled during active COVID-19.

The CDR3 sequence is CASSYRREGSDEQYF. The CDR3 nucleotides are TGTGCCAGCAGTTACAGGCGGGAGGGTAGCGACGAGCAGTACTTC. The V and J genes are TRBV6-2 or TRBV6-3 and TRBJ2-7; 9 nucleotides line up with TRBD2. J was trimmed by 5 bases and V by 2 bases; bases with no gene match: 7. The CDR3 runs to 15 residues. Germline V gene lookup returns CDR1 MNHEY and CDR2 SVGEGT.